This T cell receptor beta chain was profiled in a study of Graves' ophthalmopathy and Graves' hyperthyroidism. Study-wide results and limits: Most thyroid clonotypes with frequency above 0.001 were detected in blood too.

RNA served as the template for amplifying TCR beta CDR3 regions. Following a first-round RT-PCR that used HTBI primers, a second-round multiplex PCR was carried out. TCRdb independently ran MiXCR on the multiplex PCR reads; one entry per CDR3 protein. Among hundreds of thousands of distinct CDR3 sequences listed, about 38% were seen once. Under 3 months in duration, the ophthalmopathy in affected donors had moderate-to-severe activity, CAS ≥3 and NOSPECS ≥4. Orbital computed tomography, together with clinical symptoms, serum thyroxine, TRAb and thyroid ultrasound, was used for diagnosis. This clonotype was seen ten or more times. Antigen: not known. The germline CDR1 and CDR2 sequences are SGHVS and FQNEAQ. The CDR3 spans 17 residues. The V gene lost 5 bases and the J gene lost 4 bases, with 20 bases spanning the gap.

The source of this sequence is an adult man with Graves' ophthalmopathy. J is TRBJ1-4 and V is TRBV7-8, with D unclear. The sample comprised peripheral blood. CDR3 nucleotide sequence: TGTGCCAGCAGCACGAAGCGGGGTATGGCGAATAATGAAAAACTGTTTTTT. As protein: CASSTKRGMANNEKLFF.